This TCR beta chain was documented in a study of T cells after yellow fever vaccination. Study-level information: The SMART-Seq v4 Ultra Low Input method served to prepare the low-cell-number fractions. Broader study findings: A weaker secondary response peaked on day 5, the primary on day 15.

A word on this clonotype: Its antigen remains unknown.

TCRdb called the 5' RACE reads again in MiXCR, with one record for every CDR3 protein. The repertoire consists of 450,000 to 600,000 distinct CDR3 sequences, with approximately 13% occurring once and the leading ten covering over 12%. CDR3 size: 13 residues. Germline V lookup: CDR1 KGHDR, CDR2 SFDVKD. The V and J ends lost 4 bases and 7 bases respectively, with 7 bases between them. This TCR derives from a man younger than 45 who received the YFV17D yellow fever vaccine. This sample comprised PBMCs, obtained on the day of the yellow fever booster vaccination. The rearrangement links TRBV24-1 to TRBJ1-6; unclear D gene. CDR3 protein: CATSESANSPLHF. The CDR3 DNA is TGTGCCACCAGTGAATCAGCAAATTCACCCCTCCACTTT.